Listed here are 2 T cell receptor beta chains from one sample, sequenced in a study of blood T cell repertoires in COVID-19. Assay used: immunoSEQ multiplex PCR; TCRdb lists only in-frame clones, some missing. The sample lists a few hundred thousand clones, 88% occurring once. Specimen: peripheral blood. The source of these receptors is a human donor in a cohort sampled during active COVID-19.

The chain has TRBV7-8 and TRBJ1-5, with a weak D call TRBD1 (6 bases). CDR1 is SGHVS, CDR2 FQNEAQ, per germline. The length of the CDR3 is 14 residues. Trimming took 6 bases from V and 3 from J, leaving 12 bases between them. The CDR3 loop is CASSTQGINQPQHF. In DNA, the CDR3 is TGTGCCAGCAGTACACAGGGAATCAATCAGCCCCAGCATTTT.

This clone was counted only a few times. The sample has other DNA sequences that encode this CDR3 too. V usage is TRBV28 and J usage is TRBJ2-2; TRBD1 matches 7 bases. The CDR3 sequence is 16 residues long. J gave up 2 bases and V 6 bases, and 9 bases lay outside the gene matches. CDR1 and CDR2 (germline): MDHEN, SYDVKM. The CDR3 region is CASSLLGTANTGELFF. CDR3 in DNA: TGTGCCAGCAGCCTTTTGGGGACAGCCAACACCGGGGAGCTGTTTTTT.